This T cell receptor beta chain was profiled in a study of cytomegalovirus exposure and HLA in healthy donors. Study details: A preliminary data release comprised tens of millions of unique TCRs obtained from HLA-typed donors.

Germline trimming cut 5 bases from V and 1 base from J; bases unmatched to any gene: 4. Germline loops: CDR1 SGHRS, CDR2 YFSETQ. The CDR3 totals 15 residues. Regarding the study as a whole: V- and J-gene trimming of TCR beta was linked (in a later analysis) to a missense DCLRE1C variant. Later work showed greater clonal expansion in HLA-associated TCR beta chains than in equally common others. Cytomegalovirus status, reportedly, was diagnosed with high specificity and sensitivity by the classifier.

With respect to this clone: The antigen is not known.

60 Vbeta and 13 Jbeta primers were used in PCR. TCRdb's table, derived via immunoSEQ multiplex PCR, lists solely in-frame clones and lacks some. With some 200,000 clones in the sample, the ten largest clones hold around 0.8%. The chain carries TRBV5-1 and TRBJ2-2, with 8 bases that match TRBD1. The receptor was isolated from a young woman in good health and CMV-seropositive. Sequencing used PBMCs. The CDR3 coding sequence is TGCGCCAGCAGTCAGGGACAGGTGAACACCGGGGAGCTGTTTTTT. Its translation is CASSQGQVNTGELFF.